The clone carrying this T cell receptor (beta chain) appeared a single time. These data originate in a study of somatic mutations in cytotoxic T cells in rheumatoid arthritis. Only in-frame clones appear in the TCRdb table, and some are missing; sequencing was by immunoSEQ multiplex PCR. Of more than 15,000 clones listed, 74% were seen once; the top ten hold 5.3%. Germline V gene lookup returns CDR1 SEHNR and CDR2 FQNEAQ (reference sequence). Trimming cost V 4 bases and J 3 bases; bases outside gene matches: 9. The CDR3 length is 16 residues. The sequence was obtained from a man aged 55-75 years in good health. The chain carries TRBV7-9 and TRBJ2-7; TRBD1 matches 10 bases. The sequencing input was CD8+ T cells sorted from blood. The CDR3 reads CASSCPGTGVCYEQYF. In nucleotides, the CDR3 is TGTGCCAGCAGCTGCCCCGGGACAGGGGTTTGCTACGAGCAGTACTTC. The full variable domain, rest sourced from reference TRBV7-9 and TRBJ2-7, is DTGVSQNPRHKITKRGQNVTFRCDPISEHNRLYWYRQTLGQGPEFLTYFQNEAQLEKSRLLSDRFSAERPKGSFSTLEIQRTEQGDSAMYLCASSCPGTGVCYEQYFGPGTRLTVT.